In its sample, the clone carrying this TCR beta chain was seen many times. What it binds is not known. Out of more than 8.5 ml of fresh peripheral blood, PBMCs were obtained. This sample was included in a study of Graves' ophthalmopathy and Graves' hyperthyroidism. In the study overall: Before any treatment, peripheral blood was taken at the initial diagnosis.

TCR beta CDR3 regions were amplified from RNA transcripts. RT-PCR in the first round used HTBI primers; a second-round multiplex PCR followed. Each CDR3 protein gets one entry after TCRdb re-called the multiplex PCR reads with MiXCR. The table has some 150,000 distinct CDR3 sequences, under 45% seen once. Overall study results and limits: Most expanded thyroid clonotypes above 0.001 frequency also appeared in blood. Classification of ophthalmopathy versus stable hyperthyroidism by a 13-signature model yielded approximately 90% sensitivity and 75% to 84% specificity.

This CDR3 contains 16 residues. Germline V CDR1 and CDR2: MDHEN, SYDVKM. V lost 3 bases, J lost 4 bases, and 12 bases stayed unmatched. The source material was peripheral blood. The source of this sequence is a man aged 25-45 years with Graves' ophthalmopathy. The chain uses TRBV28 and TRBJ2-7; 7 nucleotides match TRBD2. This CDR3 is CASSLYGGGSIYEQYF. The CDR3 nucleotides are TGTGCCAGCAGTTTGTATGGCGGCGGGAGTATTTACGAGCAGTACTTC.